Below are 22 T cell receptor beta chains sequenced from a single sample in a study of OX40 agonist ivuxolimab in advanced cancers. Data came from immunoSEQ multiplex PCR; TCRdb stores just in-frame clones and leaves some out. The table shows 59,000 or so clones, with 82% occurring only once. The sample was CD4+ or CD8+ T cells sorted from blood, taken in a trial of the OX40 agonist ivuxolimab. The receptors come from an adult with an advanced solid tumor such as melanoma, head and neck, liver or kidney cancer.

V usage is TRBV2 and J usage is TRBJ2-3; TRBD2 is a possible D gene (5 bases). The ends were cut back, 5 bases at V and 0 bases at J, with 9 bases in the middle. The CDR3 sequence is 14 residues long. Germline values: CDR1 SNHLY, CDR2 FYNNEI. The CDR3 loop reads CASSQRVSTDTQYF. The CDR3 DNA follows: TGTGCCAGCAGTCAGAGGGTTAGCACAGATACGCAGTATTTT.

The rearrangement links TRBV5-1 to TRBJ2-2; possible D gene TRBD2, 5 bases. V was cut by 6 bases and J by 4 bases, with 13 bases left in between. CDR3 length: 14 amino acids. The germline gives CDR1 SGHRS, CDR2 YFSETQ. The CDR3 DNA is TGCGCCAGCAACTCGGGGAGCCTCACCGGGGAGCTGTTTTTT. Its translation is CASNSGSLTGELFF.

The V gene is TRBV5-1, the J gene TRBJ2-3; either TRBD1 or TRBD2 may fit D (6 bases each). Per the germline V gene, CDR1 is SGHRS and CDR2 is YFSETQ. V lost 0 bases, J lost 4 bases, and 12 bases lay in between. The length of the CDR3 is 15 residues. CDR3 sequence: CASSLGGGSPDTQYF. The CDR3 DNA is TGCGCCAGCAGCTTGGGAGGGGGGAGCCCAGATACGCAGTATTTT.

The sample holds a few counts of this clone. The chain couples TRBV15 to TRBJ2-1; TRBD2 matches 7 bases. The germline V gene encodes CDR1 LNHNV and CDR2 YYDKDF (reference sequence). The CDR3 covers 12 residues. The V gene end was trimmed by 3 bases and the J gene end by 14 bases; junction bases not matched to a gene: 7. CDR3 DNA: TGTGCCACCAGCAGGTGGGAGGGTGATAAGTTCTTC. Translation gives CATSRWEGDKFF. Drawing the rest from reference TRBV15 and TRBJ2-1, the complete variable domain is DAMVIQNPRYQVTQFGKPVTLSCSQTLNHNVMYWYQQKSSQAPKLLFHYYDKDFNNEADTPDNFQSRRPNTSFCFLDIRSPGLGDTAMYLCATSRWEGDKFFGPGTRLTVL.

This clone was picked up a small number of times. V usage is TRBV28 and J usage is TRBJ2-2; TRBD1 aligns across 9 bases. Germline V gives CDR1 MDHEN, CDR2 SYDVKM. CDR3 length equals 15 residues. The junction had 9 bases not matched to a gene; V was cut back by 4 bases and J by 9 bases. CDR3 in amino acids: CASSYGTGRSRELFF. The CDR3 DNA sequence: TGTGCCAGCAGTTATGGGACAGGGAGAAGTCGGGAGCTGTTTTTT.

The chain has TRBV5-1 and TRBJ1-3; D unresolved. There are 17 residues in the CDR3. Germline assignment: CDR1 SGHRS and CDR2 YFSETQ. V was clipped by 0 bases and J by 2 bases, with 15 bases between them. In DNA, the CDR3 is TGCGCCAGCAGCTTGGAGACCCAAGCTTCGACTGGAAACACCATATATTTT. Its translation: CASSLETQASTGNTIYF.

The chain couples TRBV19 to TRBJ1-1; TRBD1 aligns across 8 bases. V dropped 6 bases and J dropped 1; count of bases not matched to a gene: 7. CDR1 is LNHDA, CDR2 SQIVND, per germline (reference sequence). The CDR3 loop spans 15 amino acids. The CDR3 loop reads CASSSQGQANTEAFF. The CDR3 region has the DNA TGTGCCAGTAGCTCACAGGGACAGGCGAACACTGAAGCTTTCTTT.

The rearrangement uses TRBV5-5 and TRBJ1-2, with D perhaps TRBD1 (6 bases). From germline, CDR1 is SGHKS and CDR2 YYEKEE (reference sequence). This CDR3 has 15 amino acids. V was pared by 4 bases and J by 5 bases, with 18 bases between. In DNA, the CDR3 is TGTGCCAGCAGCACACAACAGGGATATGGGTATGGCTACACCTTC. Translating gives CASSTQQGYGYGYTF.

The chain recombines TRBV6-5 with TRBJ1-6; D not resolved. The CDR3 is 16 amino acids. Per germline, CDR1 MNHEY and CDR2 SVGAGI. V dropped 0 bases and J dropped 0 bases, with 6 bases sitting between them. DNA for the CDR3: TGTGCCAGCAGTTACTCGCCTAGCTCCTATAATTCACCCCTCCACTTT. This translates into CASSYSPSSYNSPLHF.

The chain joins TRBV7-3 to TRBJ1-2; 7 bases map to TRBD1. Germline assignment: CDR1 SGHTA and CDR2 FQGTGA. This CDR3 has 15 residues. Trimming took 3 bases from V and 4 from J; bases not matched to a gene: 8. CDR3 sequence reads: CASSFGRGLGYGYTF. In nucleotides, the CDR3 is TGTGCCAGCAGCTTTGGAAGGGGGCTCGGCTATGGCTACACCTTC.

The CDR3 region is CASSFRRNTEAFF. The CDR3 coding sequence is TGCGCCAGCAGCTTCAGACGGAACACTGAAGCTTTCTTT. This chain uses TRBV5-1 with TRBJ1-1, with D uncertain. Per the germline V gene, CDR1 is SGHRS and CDR2 is YFSETQ. The V end lost 2 bases, the J end lost 1 base, and 6 bases lay between the germline ends. The CDR3 contains 13 residues.

The gene calls are TRBV19 and TRBJ2-5; D may match TRBD1 or TRBD2 (5 bases each). Germline CDR1 LNHDA, CDR2 SQIVND (reference sequence). CDR3 length equals 15 residues. Trimming removed 3 bases from V and 5 bases from J, with 16 bases in between. The CDR3 region has the DNA TGTGCCAGTAGTATGTTGAGGGCAGGGACGGAGACCCAGTACTTC. This translates into CASSMLRAGTETQYF.

The genes are TRBV18 and TRBJ1-1, with a tentative D call TRBD1 (5 bases). This CDR3 has 13 amino acids. From germline, CDR1 is KGHSH and CDR2 LQKENI. V lost 6 bases and J 2 bases, leaving 10 bases between the germline ends. The CDR3 loop reads CASSRDHNTEAFF. The CDR3 nucleotides read TGTGCCAGCTCCAGGGACCACAACACTGAAGCTTTCTTT.

J is TRBJ1-6 and V is TRBV6-1; D ambiguous. Germline V CDR1 and CDR2: MNHNS, SASEGT. V was pared by 7 bases and J by 3 bases, with 10 bases between. The CDR3 has 14 residues. The CDR3 nucleotides are TGTGCCAGCACCCCCCGGGGCTATAATTCACCCCTCCACTTT. It is translated as CASTPRGYNSPLHF.

This sequence joins TRBV28 and TRBJ1-6; D gene unclear. The V end lost 5 bases, the J end lost 12 bases, and 8 bases lay between the germline ends. Germline CDR1 reads MDHEN; CDR2 reads SYDVKM. The CDR3 has 11 amino acids. This chain's CDR3 is CASSPWGPLHF. CDR3 DNA sequence: TGTGCCAGCAGTCCCTGGGGACCCCTCCACTTT.

The rearrangement links TRBV13 to TRBJ2-3; TRBD2 matches at 7 bases. Germline V CDR1 and CDR2: PRHDT, FYEKMQ (reference sequence). This CDR3 is 16 amino acids long. V was clipped by 0 bases and J by 3 bases; unmatched bases: 6. CDR3 in amino acids: CASSLGWGGRTDTQYF. The DNA of the CDR3 is TGTGCCAGCAGCTTAGGCTGGGGGGGGAGAACAGATACGCAGTATTTT.

The rearrangement uses TRBV6-6 and TRBJ1-3; D remains ambiguous. V was pared by 7 bases and J by 8 bases, with 12 bases between. The CDR3 totals 12 residues. CDR1 MNHNY and CDR2 SVGAGI come from the germline V gene (reference sequence). CDR3 residues: CASTWAKDTIYF. DNA of the CDR3: TGTGCCAGCACCTGGGCGAAGGACACCATATATTTT.

The rearrangement joins TRBV10-1 to TRBJ2-7; D gene uncertain. Trimming pared 8 bases from V and 0 bases from J, leaving 11 bases between. Per the germline V gene, CDR1 is WNHNN and CDR2 is SYGVQD (reference sequence). The CDR3 has 13 residues. CDR3 coding DNA: TGCGCCAGCGCTTCAAGGAGCTCCTACGAGCAGTACTTC. Its translation: CASASRSSYEQYF.

J is TRBJ1-1 and V is TRBV30; D is perhaps TRBD1 (6 bases). Trimming took 3 bases from V and 5 from J, leaving 22 bases between them. The germline gives CDR1 GTSNPN, CDR2 SVGIG (reference sequence). The CDR3 is made up of 16 amino acids. Written as DNA, the CDR3 is TGTGCCTGGAGGGGAGACCCAACAGGGCCGGGGACTGAAGCTTTCTTT. The encoded protein is CAWRGDPTGPGTEAFF.

V is TRBV5-6 and J is TRBJ1-3, with D uncertain. The CDR3 has 14 amino acids. Germline V gives CDR1 SGHDT, CDR2 YYEEEE. With 3 bases removed from V and 5 bases from J, the gap between germline ends came to 12 bases. The CDR3, as DNA: TGTGCCAGCAGCTCGGAGATAGAGCGAAACACCATATATTTT. The encoded protein is CASSSEIERNTIYF.

This clone was observed a single time. This chain connects TRBV7-2 to TRBJ2-7; 9 nucleotides match TRBD1. With 6 bases clipped from V and 2 bases from J, the junction kept 5 bases outside the gene matches. The CDR3 extends over 14 amino acids. Per the germline V gene, CDR1 is SGHTA and CDR2 is FQGNSA. The CDR3: CASRLQGAAYEQYF. The CDR3 DNA follows: TGTGCCAGCAGACTACAGGGGGCAGCCTACGAGCAGTACTTC. The whole variable domain, filled in from reference TRBV7-2 and TRBJ2-7, reads GAGVSQSPSNKVTEKGKDVELRCDPISGHTALYWYRQSLGQGLEFLIYFQGNSAPDKSGLPSDRFSAERTGGSVSTLTIQRTQQEDSAVYLCASRLQGAAYEQYFGPGTRLTVT.

This clone occurred a few times. V usage is TRBV19 and J usage is TRBJ2-1, with D perhaps matching TRBD2 (5 bases). Trimming left V 3 bases short and J 8 bases short, with 11 bases between. CDR3 length: 13 residues. Per germline, CDR1 LNHDA and CDR2 SQIVND (reference sequence). CDR3 DNA: TGTGCCAGTAGTATTTCCGGGATCGATGAGCAGTTCTTC. This translates into CASSISGIDEQFF.